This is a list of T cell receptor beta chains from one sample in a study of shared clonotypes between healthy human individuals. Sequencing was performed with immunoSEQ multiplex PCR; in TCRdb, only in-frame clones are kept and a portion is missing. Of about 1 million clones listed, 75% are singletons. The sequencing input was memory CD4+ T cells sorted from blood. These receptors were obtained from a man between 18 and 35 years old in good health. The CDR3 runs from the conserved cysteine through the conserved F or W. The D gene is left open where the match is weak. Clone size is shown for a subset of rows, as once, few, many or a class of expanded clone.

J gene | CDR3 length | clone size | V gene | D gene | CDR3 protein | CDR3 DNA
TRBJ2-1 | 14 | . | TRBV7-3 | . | CASSPRGRVGEQFF | TGTGCCAGCAGCCCGAGGGGCAGGGTCGGTGAGCAGTTCTTC
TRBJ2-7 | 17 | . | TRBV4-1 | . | CASSQDPRQPRSYEQYF | TGCGCCAGCAGCCAAGATCCGAGGCAGCCCCGCTCCTACGAGCAGTACTTC
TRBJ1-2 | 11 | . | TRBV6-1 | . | CASSGHTGYTF | TGTGCCAGCAGCGGACACACTGGCTACACCTTC
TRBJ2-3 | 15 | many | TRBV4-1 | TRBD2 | CASKLSGGGTDTQYF | TGCGCCAGCAAGCTTAGCGGGGGGGGCACAGATACGCAGTATTTT
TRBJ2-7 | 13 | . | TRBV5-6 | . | CASSLSGIYEQYF | TGTGCCAGCAGCTTGTCTGGGATCTACGAGCAGTACTTC
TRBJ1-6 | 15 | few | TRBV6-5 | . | CASSYSVQNNSPLHF | TGTGCCAGCAGTTACTCGGTGCAGAATAATTCACCCCTCCACTTT
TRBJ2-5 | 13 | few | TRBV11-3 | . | CASSLDRTETQYF | TGTGCCAGCAGCTTAGATCGCACCGAGACCCAGTACTTC
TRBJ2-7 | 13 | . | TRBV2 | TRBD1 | CASSGQGVIEQYF | TGTGCCAGCAGCGGTCAGGGGGTAATCGAGCAGTACTTC
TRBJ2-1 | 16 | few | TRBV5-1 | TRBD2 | CASSSSSGAPYNEQFF | TGCGCCAGCAGCTCCTCTAGCGGAGCCCCCTACAATGAGCAGTTCTTC
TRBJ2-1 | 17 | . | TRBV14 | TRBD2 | CASSRPLAGKTYNEQFF | TGTGCCAGCAGCCGACCCTTAGCGGGGAAGACCTACAATGAGCAGTTCTTC
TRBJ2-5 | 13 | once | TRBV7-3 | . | CASSSARQETQYF | TGTGCCAGCAGCTCGGCCCGTCAAGAGACCCAGTACTTC
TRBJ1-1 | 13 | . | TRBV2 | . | CASRNGRNTEAFF | TGTGCCAGCAGAAACGGAAGGAACACTGAAGCTTTCTTT
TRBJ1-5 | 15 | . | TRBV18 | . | CASSPGPGSRQPQHF | TGTGCCAGCTCACCTGGCCCTGGTTCCCGTCAGCCCCAGCATTTT
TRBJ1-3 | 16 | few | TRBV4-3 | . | CASSQDPLTTGNTIYF | TGCGCCAGCAGCCAAGATCCGCTGACTACTGGAAACACCATATATTTT
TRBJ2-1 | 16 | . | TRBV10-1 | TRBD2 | CASSGAGGSSYNEQFF | TGCGCCAGCAGTGGTGCCGGCGGGAGCTCCTACAATGAGCAGTTCTTC
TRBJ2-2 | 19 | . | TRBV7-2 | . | CASTLGGGPMPANTGELFF | TGTGCCAGCACCCTCGGGGGCGGCCCGATGCCGGCGAACACCGGGGAGCTGTTTTTT
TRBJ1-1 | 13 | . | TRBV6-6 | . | CASTQGDNTEAFF | TGTGCCAGCACGCAGGGCGATAACACTGAAGCTTTCTTT
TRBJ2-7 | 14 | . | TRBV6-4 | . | CASRLPGPQEEQYF | TGTGCCAGCAGACTACCGGGACCTCAGGAGGAGCAGTACTTC
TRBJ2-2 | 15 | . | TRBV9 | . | CASSVAGRNTGELFF | TGTGCCAGCAGCGTAGCAGGCAGGAACACCGGGGAGCTGTTTTTT
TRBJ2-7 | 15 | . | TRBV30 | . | CARVRDFGRSYEQYF | TGTGCCCGAGTTCGGGATTTCGGGAGATCCTACGAGCAGTACTTC
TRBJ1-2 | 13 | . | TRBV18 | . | CASSPQGDYGYTF | TGTGCCAGCTCACCACAGGGGGACTATGGCTACACCTTC
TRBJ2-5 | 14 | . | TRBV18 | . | CASSPPLYRETQYF | TGTGCCAGCTCACCACCCCTGTACAGGGAGACCCAGTACTTC
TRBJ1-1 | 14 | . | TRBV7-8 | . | CASSLGGTTHEAFF | TGTGCCAGCAGCTTAGGGGGGACAACCCATGAAGCTTTCTTT
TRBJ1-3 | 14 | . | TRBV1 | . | CTSAGGPSENTIYF | TGCACCAGCGCAGGGGGGCCCTCGGAAAACACCATATATTTT
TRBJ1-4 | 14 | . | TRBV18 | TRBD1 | CASSSTGGEVKLFF | TGTGCCAGCTCATCGACAGGGGGCGAGGTAAAACTGTTTTTT
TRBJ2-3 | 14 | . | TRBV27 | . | CASSFSVSTDTQYF | TGTGCCAGCAGTTTTAGCGTCAGCACAGATACGCAGTATTTT
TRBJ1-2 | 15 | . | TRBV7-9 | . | CASSLKDGTEYGYTF | TGTGCCAGCAGCTTAAAGGATGGCACGGAATATGGCTACACCTTC
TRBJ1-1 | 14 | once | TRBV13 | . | CASQHRVSDTEAFF | TGTGCCAGTCAACACAGGGTGTCGGACACTGAAGCTTTCTTT
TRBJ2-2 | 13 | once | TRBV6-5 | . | CASQLTGTGELFF | TGTGCCAGCCAGTTGACAGGCACCGGGGAGCTGTTTTTT
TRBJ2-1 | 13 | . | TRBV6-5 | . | CASSPRHSDEQFF | TGTGCCAGCAGCCCTAGACATTCCGATGAGCAGTTCTTC
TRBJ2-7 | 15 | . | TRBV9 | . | CASSVGAGVTYEQYF | TGTGCCAGCAGCGTCGGGGCAGGGGTAACCTACGAGCAGTACTTC
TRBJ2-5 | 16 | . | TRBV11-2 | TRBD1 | CASSLKDRGRRETQYF | TGTGCCAGCAGCTTAAAGGACAGGGGGCGCCGAGAGACCCAGTACTTC
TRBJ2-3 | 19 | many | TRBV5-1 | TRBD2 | CASSFGKLPGTKSSDTQYF | TGCGCCAGCAGCTTCGGGAAGCTTCCGGGGACTAAATCTTCAGATACGCAGTATTTT
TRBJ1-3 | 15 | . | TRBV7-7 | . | CASSPGPSSGNTIYF | TGTGCTAGCAGCCCGGGACCGAGCTCTGGAAACACCATATATTTT
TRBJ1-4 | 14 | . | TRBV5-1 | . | CASSFKDGDEKLFF | TGCGCCAGCAGCTTTAAGGACGGAGATGAAAAACTGTTTTTT
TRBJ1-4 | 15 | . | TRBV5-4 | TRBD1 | CASSLTGGSNEKLFF | TGTGCCAGCAGCTTAACAGGGGGCTCTAATGAAAAACTGTTTTTT
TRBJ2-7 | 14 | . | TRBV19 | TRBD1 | CASSIGQGVHEQYF | TGTGCCAGTAGTATAGGACAGGGGGTTCACGAGCAGTACTTC
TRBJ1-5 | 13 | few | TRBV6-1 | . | CASSETDYQPQHF | TGTGCCAGCAGTGAAACAGACTATCAGCCCCAGCATTTT
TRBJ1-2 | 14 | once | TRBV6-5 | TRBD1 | CASTDRGGNYGYTF | TGTGCCAGCACGGACAGGGGAGGGAACTATGGCTACACCTTC
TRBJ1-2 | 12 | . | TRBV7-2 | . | CASSLDGFGYTF | TGTGCCAGCAGCCTTGACGGTTTTGGCTACACCTTC
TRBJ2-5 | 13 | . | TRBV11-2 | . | CASSPPVGETQYF | TGTGCCAGCAGCCCCCCTGTAGGGGAGACCCAGTACTTC
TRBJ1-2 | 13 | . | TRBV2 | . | CASSEGPGLGYTF | TGTGCCAGCAGTGAAGGACCCGGGCTCGGCTACACCTTC
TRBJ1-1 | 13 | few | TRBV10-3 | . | CASTLDKNTEAFF | TGTGCCAGTACACTCGACAAGAACACTGAAGCTTTCTTT
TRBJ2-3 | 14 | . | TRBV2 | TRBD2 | CASRGGLETDTQYF | TGTGCCAGCCGTGGGGGACTAGAGACAGATACGCAGTATTTT
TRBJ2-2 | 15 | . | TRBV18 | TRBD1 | CASSKQGAGSGELFF | TGTGCCAGCTCAAAACAGGGGGCCGGCTCCGGGGAGCTGTTTTTT
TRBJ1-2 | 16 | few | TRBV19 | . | CASSPAQQGLGYGYTF | TGTGCCAGTAGTCCCGCCCAACAGGGTTTGGGCTATGGCTACACCTTC
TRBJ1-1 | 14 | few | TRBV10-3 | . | CAISDGPRDTEAFF | TGTGCCATCAGTGACGGACCCAGGGACACTGAAGCTTTCTTT
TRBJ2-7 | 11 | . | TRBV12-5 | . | CASGQHGEQYF | TGTGCTAGTGGACAGCATGGGGAGCAGTACTTC
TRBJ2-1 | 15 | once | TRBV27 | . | CASRGGTNSYNEQFF | TGTGCCAGCAGGGGGGGGACAAACTCCTACAATGAGCAGTTCTTC
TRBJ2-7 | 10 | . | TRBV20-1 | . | CSAVAYEQYF | TGCAGTGCTGTGGCCTACGAGCAGTACTTC
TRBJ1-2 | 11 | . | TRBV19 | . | CATRANYGYTF | TGTGCCACAAGGGCAAACTATGGCTACACCTTC
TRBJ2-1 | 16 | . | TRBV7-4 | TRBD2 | CASSLETSGRSGEQFF | TGTGCCAGCAGCTTAGAGACTAGCGGGAGATCAGGAGAGCAGTTCTTC
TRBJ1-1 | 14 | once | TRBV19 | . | CASWAGVMNTEAFF | TGTGCCAGTTGGGCAGGGGTTATGAACACTGAAGCTTTCTTT
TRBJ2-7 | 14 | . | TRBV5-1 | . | CASSPTPSSYEQYF | TGCGCCAGCAGCCCGACCCCGAGCTCCTACGAGCAGTACTTC
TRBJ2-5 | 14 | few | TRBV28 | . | CASKEARLWETQYF | TGTGCCAGCAAAGAGGCCCGGTTATGGGAGACCCAGTACTTC
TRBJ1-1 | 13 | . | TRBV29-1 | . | CSVSGLVRTEAFF | TGCAGCGTCTCAGGATTGGTGCGGACTGAAGCTTTCTTT
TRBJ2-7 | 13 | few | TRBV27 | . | CASSSGTTYEQYF | TGTGCCAGCAGTTCCGGGACCACCTACGAGCAGTACTTC
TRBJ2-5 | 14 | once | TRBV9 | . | CASSVGAHQETQYF | TGTGCCAGCAGCGTGGGTGCCCACCAAGAGACCCAGTACTTC
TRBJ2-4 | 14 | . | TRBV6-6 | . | CASSSPAAKNIQYF | TGTGCCAGCAGTTCGCCGGCAGCCAAAAACATTCAGTACTTC